This TCR beta chain comes out of a study of cytomegalovirus exposure and HLA in healthy donors. The PCR contained 60 Vbeta and 13 Jbeta primers. This table comes from immunoSEQ multiplex PCR, and its TCRdb copy is limited to in-frame clones, with some not included. Among some 150,000 clones listed, approximately 80% were seen once. Germline CDR1 reads SGHRS; CDR2 reads YFSETQ. The CDR3 has 18 residues. V was pared by 0 bases and J by 5 bases, with 11 bases of the junction left unmatched. The TCR sequence derives from a woman aged 50 to 60 in good health and CMV-seropositive. The sequencing input was PBMCs. This rearrangement joins TRBV5-1 to TRBJ1-5; 10 bases map to TRBD1. The CDR3 coding sequence is TGCGCCAGCAGCTTGGACCCCTTGGACAGGGGGGTTTATCAGCCCCAGCATTTT. This encodes CASSLDPLDRGVYQPQHF.